The T cell receptor beta chain described here comes from a study of beta chain features in type 1 diabetes. General observations from the study: A greater similarity of naive, central memory and Treg TCRB repertoires was seen among patients than among healthy donors. Type 1 diabetes patients showed a moderate but significant shortening of TCRB CDR3s in all four CD4+ subsets.

Trimming pared 2 bases from V and 6 bases from J, leaving 15 bases between. CDR3 length equals 15 residues. In germline, CDR1 is SGHTA, CDR2 FQGNSA. Every bit of the isolated RNA underwent reverse transcription, so sequencing read expressed TCRB transcripts. About 3.57 million reads per sample were averaged for naive, central memory and regulatory samples. The data were produced by immunoSEQ multiplex PCR, yet TCRdb's version contains in-frame clones alone and is incomplete. The sample lists under 400,000 clones; around 12% were seen once. Remarks on this clone: What it binds is not known.

This TCR was recovered from a woman aged 18 to 35 with type 1 diabetes. Sequencing input: naive CD4+ T cells from blood. This sequence joins TRBV7-2 and TRBJ2-3; TRBD1 might be the D (5 bases). CDR3 coding DNA: TGTGCCAGCAGCTTACCGCTGGGGCTAGATGATACGCAGTATTTT. Residues: CASSLPLGLDDTQYF.